The 28 T cell receptor beta chains below come from one sample, sequenced in a study of Ad26.COV2.S vaccination and SARS-CoV-2 variants. Documented treatment: roughly 19 received Ad26.COV2.S at low or high dose, single or two shots; 5 received placebo; per-sample allocation not given. Sampling was performed 63 days after the first vaccine or placebo injection. Only in-frame clones appear in the TCRdb table, and some are missing; sequencing was by immunoSEQ multiplex PCR. Here the sample spans around 350,000 clones, approximately 84% being singletons. This specimen consisted of peripheral blood, obtained in a trial of Ad26.COV2.S vaccine versus placebo. These receptors were collected from a person between 18 and 60 years old who received the Ad26.COV2.S COVID-19 vaccine or a placebo.

Concerning this clone: The same CDR3 arises from other DNA sequences in this sample as well. The chain employs TRBV2 and TRBJ2-3, with 7 positions matching TRBD2. J lost 3 bases, V lost 5 bases, and 8 bases had no gene match. The CDR3 sequence is 15 residues long. The germline gives CDR1 SNHLY, CDR2 FYNNEI. The CDR3 loop reads CASSLGLGGTDTQYF. The CDR3 bases are TGTGCCAGCAGTTTAGGACTAGGAGGTACAGATACGCAGTATTTT.

The gene calls are TRBV6-5 and TRBJ1-3; D gene unclear. V was clipped by 1 base and J by 2 bases, with 12 bases between them. The CDR3 consists of 16 residues. Germline CDR1 MNHEY, CDR2 SVGAGI. For the CDR3, the DNA is TGTGCCAGCAGTTACTTGGCGGACGAACCTGGAAACACCATATATTTT. This sequence encodes CASSYLADEPGNTIYF.

V and J are TRBV25-1 and TRBJ1-1; possibly TRBD1 for D (5 bases). The CDR3 runs 15 residues. V was pared by 3 bases and J by 0 bases, with 11 bases between. Per germline, CDR1 MGHDK and CDR2 SYGVNS. The CDR3, as DNA: TGTGCCAGCAGTGAGGCAGGGACCCTGAACACTGAAGCTTTCTTT. It encodes CASSEAGTLNTEAFF.

This clone has only a few counts. J is TRBJ1-6 and V is TRBV27; D gene uncertain. The CDR3 is 13 residues long. Trimming took off 2 bases at V and 7 bases at J, with 6 bases between the two ends. Germline values: CDR1 MNHEY, CDR2 SMNVEV (reference sequence). The CDR3 loop reads CASSLMENSPLHF. Written as DNA, the CDR3 is TGTGCCAGCAGTTTAATGGAAAATTCACCCCTCCACTTT.

V is TRBV2 and J is TRBJ1-1; 7 bases map to TRBD1. With 7 bases clipped from V and 1 base from J, the junction kept 3 bases outside the gene matches. Germline V gene sequence: CDR1 SNHLY, CDR2 FYNNEI. The CDR3 runs to 13 residues. The CDR3 DNA reads TGTGCCAGCACCGGGACAGCGAACACTGAAGCTTTCTTT. It is translated as CASTGTANTEAFF.

The CDR3 region has the DNA TGTGCAAGTCGCTTAAGACAGGGAGGAGAGACCCAGTACTTC. Translation: CASRLRQGGETQYF. The V and J genes are TRBV12-2 and TRBJ2-5; the table assigns TRBD1, which was not confirmed against the DNA. TRBV12-2 has pseudogene status. The CDR3 spans 14 residues.

The chain has TRBV28 and TRBJ1-1; a possible D gene is TRBD1 (6 bases). Per the germline V gene, CDR1 is MDHEN and CDR2 is SYDVKM. The CDR3 has 15 amino acids. Trimming cost V 3 bases and J 4 bases, with 15 bases left between them. CDR3 sequence: CASSLPQGGGTEAFF. The CDR3 DNA reads as TGTGCCAGCAGTTTGCCTCAGGGAGGGGGCACTGAAGCTTTCTTT.

The chain employs TRBV5-1 and TRBJ2-7; 10 bases are shared with TRBD1. Germline assignment: CDR1 SGHRS and CDR2 YFSETQ. CDR3 size: 14 residues. The J segment lost 5 bases and the V segment lost 4 bases, leaving 6 bases of the junction unmatched. The CDR3 sequence is CASSADRGRHEQYF. CDR3 coding DNA: TGCGCCAGCAGCGCAGACAGGGGGCGGCACGAGCAGTACTTC.

In its sample, this clone was seen once. The chain links TRBV5-1 to TRBJ2-5, with D perhaps TRBD2 (6 bases). This CDR3 has 16 amino acids. Trimming cost V 1 base and J 5 bases, with 18 bases left between them. CDR1 SGHRS and CDR2 YFSETQ come from the germline V gene. Here the CDR3 reads CASSLNSGLLGETQYF. The CDR3 DNA follows: TGCGCCAGCAGCTTGAATAGCGGACTTCTGGGGGAGACCCAGTACTTC.

The chain recombines TRBV2 with TRBJ2-5; TRBD2 matches 9 bases. The CDR3 consists of 15 residues. V shed 7 bases and J 5 bases; nucleotides not matched to a gene: 11. The germline CDR1 and CDR2 sequences are SNHLY and FYNNEI. CDR3 in amino acids: CASKRTSAFGETQYF. The CDR3 nucleotides read TGTGCCAGCAAGAGGACTAGCGCGTTTGGGGAGACCCAGTACTTC.

This rearrangement joins TRBV27 to TRBJ1-4, with D possibly being TRBD1 (6 bases). The CDR3 extends over 14 amino acids. In germline, CDR1 is MNHEY, CDR2 SMNVEV (reference sequence). Trimming shortened V by 2 bases and J by 5 bases, and 9 bases separated the two germline ends. CDR3 in amino acids: CASSLRGGNEKLFF. Written as DNA, the CDR3 is TGTGCCAGCAGTTTAAGGGGGGGAAATGAAAAACTGTTTTTT.

The chain uses TRBV28 and TRBJ1-2; D is uncertain. Germline V lookup: CDR1 MDHEN, CDR2 SYDVKM. The ends were cut back, 6 bases at V and 4 bases at J, with 15 bases in the middle. CDR3 length: 14 residues. The CDR3 DNA reads TGTGCCAGCAGCTTCACGCGAACGGTCTATGGCTACACCTTC. Protein sequence: CASSFTRTVYGYTF.

The chain is built from TRBV4-1 and TRBJ2-7, with 8 bases matching TRBD2. Germline V gene lookup returns CDR1 MGHRA and CDR2 YSYEKL. The length of the CDR3 is 17 residues. V shed 0 bases, J shed 1 base, and the junction held 8 bases outside the gene matches. CDR3 DNA: TGCGCCAGCAGCCAAGAAGGGGTGGGACTAGAGTCCTACGAGCAGTACTTC. This gives the protein CASSQEGVGLESYEQYF.

This chain links TRBV2 with TRBJ1-5, with D possibly being TRBD1 (5 bases). Trimming took off 3 bases at V and 7 bases at J, with 13 bases between the two ends. CDR1 is SNHLY, CDR2 FYNNEI, per germline. The CDR3 is 14 residues long. The CDR3: CASSDWGSEQPQHF. The CDR3 nucleotides read TGTGCCAGCAGTGATTGGGGCTCCGAACAGCCCCAGCATTTT.

This clone was seen more than once but under ten times. J is TRBJ2-7 and V is TRBV29-1; 8 nucleotides match TRBD1. The CDR3 has 15 residues. Germline V gene lookup returns CDR1 SQVTM and CDR2 ANQGSEA. V shed 6 bases, J shed 3 bases, and the junction held 13 bases outside the gene matches. The CDR3 bases are TGCAGCGTAACGGGACAGGAGACCCAGATCTACGAGCAGTACTTC. Translated: CSVTGQETQIYEQYF.

The chain carries TRBV6-2 or TRBV6-3 and TRBJ2-2; D is perhaps TRBD1 or TRBD2 (5 bases each). The CDR3 totals 17 residues. Germline V lookup: CDR1 MNHEY, CDR2 SVGEGT. V lost 5 bases and J lost 1, with 17 bases in between. The CDR3 reads CASSPHPGRKNTGELFF. CDR3 in DNA: TGTGCCAGCAGTCCGCACCCGGGACGGAAGAACACCGGGGAGCTGTTTTTT.

This sequence joins TRBV9 and TRBJ2-2, with TRBD2 identical over 14 bases. Germline loops: CDR1 SGDLS, CDR2 YYNGEE. V trimming: 0 bases; J trimming: 13 bases; junction bases outside the gene matches: 14. CDR3 length: 18 residues. The CDR3 nucleotides read TGTGCCAGCAGCGTAGGATCTGGGACTAGCGGGAGTCGGACTCCGCTGTTTTTT. Residues: CASSVGSGTSGSRTPLFF.

CDR3 sequence (DNA): TGTGCCAGCAGCCCAAGACCCACCGGGGAGCTGTTTTTT. Translation: CASSPRPTGELFF. The chain is built from TRBV3-1 (or the pseudogene TRBV3-2) and TRBJ2-2; D unresolved. The CDR3 covers 13 residues. The germline gives CDR1 LGHDT, CDR2 YNNKEL (reference sequence). V was clipped by 4 bases and J by 4 bases, with 7 bases between them.

This sequence joins TRBV4-3 and TRBJ2-1; 7 positions match TRBD2. V dropped 0 bases and J dropped 4; count of bases not matched to a gene: 9. Germline lookup yields CDR1 LGHNA and CDR2 YSLEER. This CDR3 has 17 residues. The CDR3 DNA is TGCGCCAGCAGCCAAGATGTGGCCAGCGGGGTGTACAATGAGCAGTTCTTC. It yields the protein CASSQDVASGVYNEQFF.

V is TRBV12-3 or TRBV12-4 and J is TRBJ2-7; TRBD1 matches 8 bases. V shed 6 bases and J 5 bases; nucleotides not matched to a gene: 6. The CDR3 is made up of 13 amino acids. Here the CDR3 DNA reads TGTGCCAGCAGGCGGACAGGGACGCACGAGCAGTACTTC. It is translated as CASRRTGTHEQYF.

This clone was recorded only once. The chain recombines TRBV5-4 with TRBJ2-1; D possibly matches TRBD1 or TRBD2 (5 bases each). V was trimmed by 0 bases and J by 8 bases, leaving 12 bases between them. Germline-derived CDR1 and CDR2 are SGHNT and YYREEE (reference sequence). The CDR3 runs to 14 residues. In DNA, the CDR3 is TGTGCCAGCAGCTTGGTGCTAGGGACCGATGAGCAGTTCTTC. Translation: CASSLVLGTDEQFF.

The chain is built from TRBV3-1 (or the pseudogene TRBV3-2) and TRBJ1-1; TRBD1 aligns across 8 bases. Per germline, CDR1 LGHDT and CDR2 YNNKEL (reference sequence). V dropped 3 bases and J dropped 4; count of bases not matched to a gene: 4. This CDR3 has 14 residues. CDR3 loop: CASSHGQGGTEAFF. As DNA, the CDR3 is TGTGCCAGCAGCCATGGACAGGGCGGCACTGAAGCTTTCTTT.

The gene calls are TRBV2 and TRBJ2-7; perhaps TRBD2 as D (7 bases). Germline assignment: CDR1 SNHLY and CDR2 FYNNEI. V was cut by 7 bases and J by 2 bases, with 15 bases left in between. The CDR3 totals 14 residues. CDR3 bases: TGTGCCAGCACCGGATGGGAGGGGGCCTACGAGCAGTACTTC. Its protein is CASTGWEGAYEQYF.

The chain carries TRBV5-1 and TRBJ1-2; D not certain. This CDR3 has 14 residues. Germline CDR1 SGHRS, CDR2 YFSETQ. The germline V and J ends were trimmed by 1 base and 5 bases, with 12 bases remaining between them. The CDR3 region has the DNA TGCGCCAGCAGCTTGTGGTCGGAGACGTATGGCTACACCTTC. Amino acid sequence: CASSLWSETYGYTF.

This sequence joins TRBV7-9 and TRBJ1-3; 7 positions agree with TRBD1. V lost 0 bases to trimming and J lost 0 bases; unmatched junction nucleotides: 8. Germline assignment: CDR1 SEHNR and CDR2 FQNEAQ (reference sequence). CDR3 length: 18 residues. The CDR3 coding sequence is TGTGCCAGCAGCTTAGCTCGTCCAAGGACAGGCTCTGGAAACACCATATATTTT. Protein product: CASSLARPRTGSGNTIYF.

DNA for the CDR3: TGTGCCAGCAGTCCAGGGGTCCCGACGGAAAAACTGTTTTTT. Translation: CASSPGVPTEKLFF. The chain joins TRBV28 to TRBJ1-4, with D perhaps matching TRBD1 (6 bases). There are 14 residues in the CDR3. Deletions cut 5 bases from V and 8 bases from J, with 15 bases between. CDR1 and CDR2 (germline): MDHEN, SYDVKM.

The chain employs TRBV19 and TRBJ1-5, with unresolved D. V was pared by 3 bases and J by 1 base, with 4 bases between. This CDR3 contains 13 residues. Germline lookup yields CDR1 LNHDA and CDR2 SQIVND (reference sequence). CDR3 bases: TGTGCCAGTAGTATTCAGAGCAATCAGCCCCAGCATTTT. Its protein is CASSIQSNQPQHF.

The rearrangement uses TRBV7-2 and TRBJ2-1; maybe TRBD1 (6 bases). This CDR3 is 16 amino acids long. The V gene lost 1 base and the J gene lost 0 bases, with 10 bases spanning the gap. Germline CDR1 reads SGHTA; CDR2 reads FQGNSA. CDR3 loop: CASSLVLGASYNEQFF. Here the CDR3 DNA reads TGTGCCAGCAGCTTAGTACTGGGGGCCTCCTACAATGAGCAGTTCTTC.